Listed below are T cell receptor beta chains from one sample, sequenced in a study of control samples from healthy donors and cancer patients. TCRdb's copy holds only in-frame clones and misses some; the assay was immunoSEQ multiplex PCR. The repertoire consists of 50,000 to 65,000 clones, with about nine tenths occurring once and the leading ten covering 1.2%. The sample comprised PBMCs. These receptors were taken from a woman aged 45 to 65 with colorectal cancer. CDR3s leave out the opening cysteine and the closing phenylalanine or tryptophan. The D gene is left open where the match is weak.

v_gene	d_gene	CDR3aa
TRBV11-2	TRBD2	ASSLGRRTSAYEQY
TRBV13	TRBD1	ASSSGQGALTGELF
TRBV28	TRBD1	ASSGPGTGSSNEQF
TRBV29-1	.	SVDAGAGPQH
TRBV9	.	ASSVTAYTEAF
TRBV2	.	ASSEGAAGAQETQY
TRBV2	.	ASSEFPSTNEKLF
TRBV5-1	.	ASSLPQSNTEAF
TRBV14	.	ASSQGLGPSSSRKTQY
TRBV3-1/TRBV3-2	.	ASSQTGTSGYT
TRBV7-2	.	ASSPPFSSTISYEQY
TRBV7-9	TRBD1	ASSRQPGQGTETQY
TRBV13	.	ASSSSFPGAYEQY
TRBV30	TRBD2	AWGAGGFYEQY
TRBV6-2/TRBV6-3	TRBD1	ASSPGTGSSYEQY
TRBV3-1/TRBV3-2	.	ASSQDWTSGWSQY
TRBV5-1	TRBD1	ASSLRGLVEQY
TRBV3-1/TRBV3-2	.	ASSQDPTTGELF
TRBV12-3/TRBV12-4	TRBD1	ASSSEGGRLF
TRBV24-1	.	ATSESTGKDTQY
TRBV3-1/TRBV3-2	.	ASSQVSTGNYGYT
TRBV18	TRBD1	ASSAGTGLTYEQY
TRBV27	.	ASSLGGVTDTQY
TRBV11-2	.	ASSLRAGNQETQY
TRBV25-1	TRBD1	ASSGRDRGTDTQY
TRBV5-1	.	ASSLAATLDTQY
TRBV6-1	TRBD2	ASSEALGGGYYEQY
TRBV6-5	TRBD2	ASRPSGNTGELF
TRBV20-1	.	SATPEEKLF
TRBV6-6	.	ASSSRSALGAEAF
TRBV9	.	ASSVGSNTEAF
TRBV18	.	ASLQGLTNEKLF
TRBV10-3	TRBD2	AISESGALGAGGLDTQY
TRBV21-1	.	ALWYGRACDEQF
TRBV6-5	.	ASSRNRDGDYGYT
TRBV7-2	TRBD2	ASSAQTSGGTTEQY
TRBV6-6	TRBD2	ASTPTSGGQETQY
TRBV7-9	.	ASSSRGQPTGELF